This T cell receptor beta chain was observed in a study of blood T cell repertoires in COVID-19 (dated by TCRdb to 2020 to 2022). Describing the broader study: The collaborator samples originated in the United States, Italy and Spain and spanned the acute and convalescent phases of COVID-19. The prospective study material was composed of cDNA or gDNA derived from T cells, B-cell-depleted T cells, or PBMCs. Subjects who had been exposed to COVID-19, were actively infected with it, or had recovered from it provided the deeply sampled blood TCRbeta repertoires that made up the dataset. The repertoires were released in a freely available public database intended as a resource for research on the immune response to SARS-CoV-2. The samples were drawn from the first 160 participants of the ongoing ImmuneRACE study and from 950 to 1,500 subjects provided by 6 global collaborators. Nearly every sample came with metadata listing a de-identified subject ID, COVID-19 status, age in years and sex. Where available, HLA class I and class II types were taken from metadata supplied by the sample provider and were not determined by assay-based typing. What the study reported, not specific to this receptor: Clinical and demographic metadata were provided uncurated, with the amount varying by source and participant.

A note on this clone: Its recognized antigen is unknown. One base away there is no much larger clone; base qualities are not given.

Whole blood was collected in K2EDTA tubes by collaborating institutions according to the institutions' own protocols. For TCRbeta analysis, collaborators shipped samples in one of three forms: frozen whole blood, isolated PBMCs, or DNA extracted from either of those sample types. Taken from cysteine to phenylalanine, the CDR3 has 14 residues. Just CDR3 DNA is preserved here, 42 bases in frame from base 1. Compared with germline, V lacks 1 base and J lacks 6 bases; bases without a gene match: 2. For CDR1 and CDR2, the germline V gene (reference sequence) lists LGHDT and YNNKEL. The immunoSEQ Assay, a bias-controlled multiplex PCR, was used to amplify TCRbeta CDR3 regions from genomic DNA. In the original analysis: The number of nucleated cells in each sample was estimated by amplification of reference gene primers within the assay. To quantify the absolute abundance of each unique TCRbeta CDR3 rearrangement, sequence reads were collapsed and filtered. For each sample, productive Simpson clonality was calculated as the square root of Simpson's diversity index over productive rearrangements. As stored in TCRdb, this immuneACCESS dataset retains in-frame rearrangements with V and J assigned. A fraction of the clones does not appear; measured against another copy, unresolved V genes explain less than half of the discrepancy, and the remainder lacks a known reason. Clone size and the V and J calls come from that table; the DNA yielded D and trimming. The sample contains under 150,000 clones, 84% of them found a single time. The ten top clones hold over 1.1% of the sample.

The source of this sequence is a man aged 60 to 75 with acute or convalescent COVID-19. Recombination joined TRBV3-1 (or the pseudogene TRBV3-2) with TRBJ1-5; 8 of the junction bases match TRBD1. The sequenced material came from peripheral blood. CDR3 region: CASSQGTGRQPQHF. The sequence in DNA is TGTGCCAGCAGCCAAGGGACAGGGCGTCAGCCCCAGCATTTT.